This entry concerns a single T cell receptor (beta chain). Its antigen is still unknown. V lost 8 bases and J lost 8, with 18 bases in between. Per germline, CDR1 SNHLY and CDR2 FYNNEI. CDR3 length: 13 residues. The data were taken from a study of cytomegalovirus exposure and HLA in healthy donors. Study-level findings and limits: Productive rates of about 90% or about 30% were seen for most TCR beta V segments in an earlier analysis. Reports described diagnosis of cytomegalovirus status by the classifier as highly specific and sensitive.

This PCR relied on a set of 60 Vbeta primers and 13 Jbeta primers. In the authors' methods: There were about 88 million unique TCR beta chains by a later count, and about 12 million of them were shared. The protocol was immunoSEQ multiplex PCR, while the TCRdb copy is restricted to in-frame clones and leaves out a portion. D and trimming come from the DNA, and the V and J calls and clone size come from that table. The table records fewer than 150,000 clones, 80% of them present only once. What was sequenced was PBMCs. The chain carries TRBV2 and TRBJ1-2; D call uncertain. The sequence was obtained from a female donor in good health and CMV-seropositive. The CDR3 protein is CASSGSFLLGYTF. The CDR3 bases are TGTGCCAGCTCCGGGTCCTTCCTTCTCGGCTACACCTTC.